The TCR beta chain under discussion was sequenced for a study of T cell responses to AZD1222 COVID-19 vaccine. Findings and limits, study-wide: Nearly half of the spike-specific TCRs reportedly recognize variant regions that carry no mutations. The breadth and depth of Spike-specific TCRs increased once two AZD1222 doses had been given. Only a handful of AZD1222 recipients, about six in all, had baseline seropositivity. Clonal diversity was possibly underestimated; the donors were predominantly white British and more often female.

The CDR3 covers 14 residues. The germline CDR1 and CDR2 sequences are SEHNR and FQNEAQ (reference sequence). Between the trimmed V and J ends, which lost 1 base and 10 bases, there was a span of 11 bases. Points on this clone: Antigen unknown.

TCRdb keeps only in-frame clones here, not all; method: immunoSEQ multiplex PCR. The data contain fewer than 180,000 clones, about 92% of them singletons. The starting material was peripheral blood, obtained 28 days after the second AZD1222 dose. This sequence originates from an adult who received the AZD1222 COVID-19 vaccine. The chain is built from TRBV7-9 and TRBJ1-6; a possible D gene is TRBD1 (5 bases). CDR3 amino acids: CASSLGRVGSPLHF. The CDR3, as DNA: TGTGCCAGCAGCTTAGGCAGGGTAGGATCACCCCTCCACTTT.